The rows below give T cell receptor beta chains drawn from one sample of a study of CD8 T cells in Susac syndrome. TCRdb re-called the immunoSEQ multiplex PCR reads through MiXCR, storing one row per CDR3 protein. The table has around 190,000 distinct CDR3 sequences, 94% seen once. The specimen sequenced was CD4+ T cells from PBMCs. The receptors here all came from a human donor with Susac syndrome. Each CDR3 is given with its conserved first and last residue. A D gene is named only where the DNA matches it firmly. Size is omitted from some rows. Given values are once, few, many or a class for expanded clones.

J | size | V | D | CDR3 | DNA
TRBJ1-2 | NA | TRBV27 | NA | CASSYKDRNYGYTF | TGTGCCAGCAGTTATAAAGACAGGAACTATGGCTACACCTTC
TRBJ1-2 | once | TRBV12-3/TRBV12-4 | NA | CASSHRDSFYGYTF | TGTGCCAGCAGTCACCGGGACTCCTTCTATGGCTACACCTTC
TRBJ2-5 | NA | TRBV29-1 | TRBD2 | CSVERGEGETQYF | TGCAGCGTTGAAAGAGGGGAGGGCGAGACCCAGTACTTC
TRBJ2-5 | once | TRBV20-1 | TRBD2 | CSAESGTTSKETQYF | TGCAGTGCGGAATCCGGGACTACCTCCAAAGAGACCCAGTACTTC
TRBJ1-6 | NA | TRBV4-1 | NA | CASSQSRDHNSPLHF | TGCGCCAGCAGCCAATCTCGGGACCATAATTCACCCCTCCACTTT
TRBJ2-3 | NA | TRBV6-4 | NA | CASSDMPQALRTDTQYF | TGTGCCAGCAGTGACATGCCTCAGGCCCTCCGCACAGATACGCAGTATTTT
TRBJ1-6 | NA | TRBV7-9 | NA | CASSLGTENSPLHF | TGTGCCAGCAGCTTAGGGACAGAAAATTCACCCCTCCACTTT
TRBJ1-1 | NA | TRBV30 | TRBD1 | CAWNPDRGRTEAFF | TGTGCCTGGAACCCCGACAGGGGGCGGACTGAAGCTTTCTTT
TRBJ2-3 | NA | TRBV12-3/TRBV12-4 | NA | CASGVGGPSTDTQYF | TGTGCCAGCGGGGTAGGGGGTCCTAGCACAGATACGCAGTATTTT
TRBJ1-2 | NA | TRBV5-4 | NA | CASRGVTNYGYTF | TGTGCCAGCAGGGGAGTGACTAACTATGGCTACACCTTC
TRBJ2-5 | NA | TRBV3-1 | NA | CASSQETKIVTQYF | TGTGCCAGCAGCCAAGAGACTAAAATAGTGACCCAGTACTTC
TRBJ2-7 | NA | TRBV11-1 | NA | CATATGRNYEQYF | TGTGCCACCGCGACAGGGAGGAACTACGAGCAGTACTTC
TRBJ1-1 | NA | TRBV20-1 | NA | CSAGHVIIGSTEAFF | TGCAGTGCGGGTCATGTGATTATCGGGTCCACTGAAGCTTTCTTT
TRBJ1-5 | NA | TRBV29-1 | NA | CSVGPGSNQPQHF | TGCAGCGTTGGACCCGGAAGCAATCAGCCCCAGCATTTT
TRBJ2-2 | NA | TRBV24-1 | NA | CATSDPKDTGELFF | TGTGCCACCAGTGACCCGAAGGATACCGGGGAGCTGTTTTTT
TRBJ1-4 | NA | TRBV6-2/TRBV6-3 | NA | CASSYADGWEKLFF | TGTGCCAGCAGTTACGCTGACGGATGGGAAAAACTGTTTTTT
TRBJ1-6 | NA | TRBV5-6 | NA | CASSLLDSNNSPLHF | TGTGCCAGCAGCTTGCTGGACAGTAATAATTCACCCCTCCACTTT
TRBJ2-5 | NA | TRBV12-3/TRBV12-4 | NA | CASRRTGFEETQYF | TGTGCCAGCAGAAGGACGGGGTTTGAAGAGACCCAGTACTTC
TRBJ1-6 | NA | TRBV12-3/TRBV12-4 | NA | CASSAGTNSPLHF | TGTGCCAGCAGTGCCGGGACGAATTCACCCCTCCACTTT
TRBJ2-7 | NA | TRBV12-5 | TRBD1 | CASGLVTGPYEQYF | TGTGCTAGTGGTTTGGTGACAGGGCCCTACGAGCAGTACTTC
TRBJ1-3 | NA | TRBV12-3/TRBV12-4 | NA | CASSGTPGNTIYF | TGTGCCAGCAGTGGGACTCCTGGAAACACCATATATTTT
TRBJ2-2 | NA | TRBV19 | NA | CATEVGRLDGTGELFF | TGTGCCACCGAGGTGGGGCGACTAGATGGCACCGGGGAGCTGTTTTTT
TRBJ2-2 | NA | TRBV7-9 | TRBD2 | CASSLAGGENTGELFF | TGTGCCAGCAGTCTAGCGGGGGGCGAGAACACCGGGGAGCTGTTTTTT
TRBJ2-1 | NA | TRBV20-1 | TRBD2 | CSARVPSGVYNEQFF | TGCAGTGCTAGAGTGCCTAGCGGGGTTTACAATGAGCAGTTCTTC
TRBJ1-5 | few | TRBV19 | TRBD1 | CASRGTGGRQPQHF | TGTGCCAGTAGGGGGACAGGGGGTCGCCAGCCCCAGCATTTT
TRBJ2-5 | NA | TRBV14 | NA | CASSRSGLRAQYF | TGTGCCAGCAGCCGCTCCGGGCTGAGGGCCCAGTACTTC
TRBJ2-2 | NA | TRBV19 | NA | CASSIAANTGELFF | TGTGCCAGTAGTATAGCGGCGAACACCGGGGAGCTGTTTTTT
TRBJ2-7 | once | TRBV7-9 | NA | CASSLGRGYEQYF | TGTGCCAGCAGCTTAGGAAGGGGCTACGAGCAGTACTTC
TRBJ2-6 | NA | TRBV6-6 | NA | CASSKVSSGANVLTF | TGTGCCAGCAGTAAAGTGAGCTCTGGGGCCAACGTCCTGACTTTC
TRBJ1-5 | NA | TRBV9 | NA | CASSVFPDADQPQHF | TGTGCCAGCAGCGTATTCCCCGATGCGGATCAGCCCCAGCATTTT
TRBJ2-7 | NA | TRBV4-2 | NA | CASSPLGGGGNSYEQYF | TGTGCCAGCAGCCCTCTCGGTGGCGGGGGCAACTCCTACGAGCAGTACTTC
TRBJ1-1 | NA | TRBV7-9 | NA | CASSPTAVGHTEAFF | TGTGCCAGCAGCCCCACGGCAGTAGGACACACTGAAGCTTTCTTT
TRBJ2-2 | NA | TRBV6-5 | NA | CASSLLGAQTGELFF | TGTGCCAGCAGTCTCCTCGGGGCTCAAACCGGGGAGCTGTTTTTT
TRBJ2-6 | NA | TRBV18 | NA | CASSPGSSISGANVLTF | TGTGCCAGCTCACCCGGCAGCTCAATCTCTGGGGCCAACGTCCTGACTTTC
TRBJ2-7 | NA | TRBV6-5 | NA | CASSYRPGPYEQYF | TGTGCCAGCAGTTACAGGCCAGGACCCTACGAGCAGTACTTC
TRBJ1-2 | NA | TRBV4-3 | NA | CASSQDGGQPNYGYTF | TGCGCCAGCAGCCAAGATGGTGGACAGCCCAACTATGGCTACACCTTC
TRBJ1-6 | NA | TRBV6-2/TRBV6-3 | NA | CASSWNTNSPLHF | TGTGCCAGCAGTTGGAACACTAATTCACCCCTCCACTTT
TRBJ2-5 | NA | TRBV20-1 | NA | CSAREGAGGQETQYF | TGCAGTGCTAGAGAAGGGGCAGGGGGGCAGGAGACCCAGTACTTC
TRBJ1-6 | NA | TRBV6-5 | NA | CASSYPDSTLHF | TGTGCCAGCAGTTACCCGGACTCGACCCTCCACTTT
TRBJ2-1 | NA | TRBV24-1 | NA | CATKGPVGSNEQFF | TGTGCCACCAAGGGGCCGGTGGGAAGCAATGAGCAGTTCTTC
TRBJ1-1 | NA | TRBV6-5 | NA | CASSSGGPNTEAFF | TGTGCCAGCAGTTCTGGGGGCCCGAACACTGAAGCTTTCTTT
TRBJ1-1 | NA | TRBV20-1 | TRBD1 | CSGLTGGYVTDEAFF | TGCAGTGGCTTAACAGGGGGCTATGTGACGGATGAAGCTTTCTTT
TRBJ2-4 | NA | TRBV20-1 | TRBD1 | CSAQTPGQGGYIQYF | TGCAGTGCCCAAACACCGGGACAGGGTGGATACATTCAGTACTTC
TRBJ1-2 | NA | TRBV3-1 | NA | CASSSSVNYGYTF | TGTGCCAGCAGCTCGTCAGTAAACTATGGCTACACCTTC
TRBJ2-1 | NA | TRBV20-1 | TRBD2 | CSASTSGAYNEQFF | TGCAGTGCCTCGACTAGCGGGGCCTACAATGAGCAGTTCTTC
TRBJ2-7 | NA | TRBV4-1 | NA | CASSQDLSYEQYF | TGCGCCAGCAGCCAAGATCTATCCTACGAGCAGTACTTC